The following is a TCR beta chain sequence with its context. There is no known antigen for this receptor. No base quality values were provided; no much bigger clone lies one nucleotide off. The library came from the immunoSEQ multiplex PCR assay. A mixture of 60 forward primers for TCR Vbeta segments and 13 reverse primers for TCR Jbeta segments was used in the multiplex PCR. The CDR3 region of rearranged TCR beta genes was amplified from genomic DNA by a multiplex PCR assay. The Illumina HiSeq System was used to sequence the amplified TCR beta libraries as 87-base-pair reads. The original methods were these. A later analysis counted 75 million to 100 million unique TCR beta chains across the 640 or so repertoires, and about 10 million of these chains were shared by at least two donors. To remove PCR and sequencing errors, raw reads were error-corrected and collapsed into unique sequences using a nearest-neighbor algorithm that merged closely related sequences. CDR3 sequences were aligned to IMGT reference sequences to assign V, D and J gene segments. Each retained sequence needed at least a six-nucleotide match to both a V gene segment and a J gene segment. Rearrangements were called productive when the CDR3 lacked stop codons and stayed in frame with V and J; all others were non-productive. CDR3 was defined by IMGT convention, running from the second conserved V-encoded cysteine to the conserved J-encoded phenylalanine. The earlier analysis of fewer than 750 of the donors excluded sequences that lacked an unambiguous match to a single V gene segment. In an earlier analysis of several hundred of the donors, a V segment was called functional when productive rearrangements were above 56.7%, and segregating when the standard deviation between donors exceeded 5%. A statistical classification framework was built for diagnosing cytomegalovirus status from the catalog of TCR beta chain sequences. A later analysis assigned V and J genes by comparing TCR nucleotide sequences with IMGT/GENE-DB human TR gene sequences. A later analysis assigned CDR3 sequences and most-parsimonious VDJ recombination scenarios with the TCRdist pipeline. In a later analysis, every TCR beta chain was defined by the combination of its CDR3 amino acid sequence and its V-gene family, and reads without a unique V-gene family were dropped. A later analysis removed several hundred highly shared, low-generation-probability nucleotide sequences to deal with suspected cross-contamination and a sequencing artifact. A later analysis calculated a clonal expansion index for each public chain from normalized within-repertoire ranks of inferred template counts. Generation probabilities in a later analysis came from a VDJ recombination model fitted to out-of-frame rearrangements, and those results were checked against IGoR. In a later analysis, hypergeometric tests were used to score TCR-TCR, TCR-HLA and TCR-CMV co-occurrence, with a repertoire-size bias correction applied to TCR pairs. A later analysis estimated false discovery rates by permuting HLA or CMV assignments 20 times. In a later analysis, co-occurring TCRs were grouped using DBSCAN, with TCRdist sequence similarity added in when clustering inside HLA-allele-positive subsets. Repertoires with fewer than 30,000 or more than 120,000 public chains, plus five repertoires with anomalous nucleotide sharing, were excluded from co-occurrence clustering. TCRdb's version of the immuneACCESS table is confined to in-frame rearrangements and falls short of the full clone set. An unresolved V gene accounts for under half of the shortfall where checked; the remainder is of unknown origin. V and J calls and clone size are as listed in that table; D and trimming were resolved from the DNA. This sample gives 100,000 or so clones in total; 60% to 70% of them show up just once. 5% to 6.5% of the sample goes to the ten largest clones.

The cysteine opens and the phenylalanine closes a CDR3 of 15 amino acids. Just CDR3 DNA is preserved here, 45 bases in frame from base 1. From a lookup of the germline V gene, CDR1 and CDR2 are SGHRS and YFSETQ. The junction shows trimming of 0 bases on V and 9 bases on J, plus 13 bases between the germline ends. The cohort consisted of approximately 690 healthy bone marrow donors. Cohort members were all nominally healthy when sampled, although unrecorded immune exposures were likely present. The donor was CMV seronegative and belonged to the group of roughly 330 seronegative cohort members. Each donor provided a peripheral blood sample, and peripheral blood mononuclear cells were used for TCR beta sequencing. Genomic DNA extraction from the blood cell samples was performed with the Qiagen DNeasy Blood Extraction Kit. This entry is derived from a study of cytomegalovirus exposure and HLA in healthy donors (dated by TCRdb to the late 2010s). With regard to the full study: An earlier analysis of approximately 640 of the donors reported 250 to 300 Gb of sequence data and 100 million to 130 million unique TCR beta sequences from about 200 million T cells. In a later genetic analysis, genome-wide SNP genotypes for 398 of the 666 donors were used, and that subset was treated as a discovery cohort. Typing coverage varied by locus: about 629-630 donors for A, B, C, DRB1 and DQB1; 522 for DQA1; over 600 for DPA1; around 490 for DPB1. Across around 400 genotyped donors of the cohort, an average of roughly 230,000 unique TCR beta nucleotide sequences per donor were sequenced, and around 19% of those sequences were non-productive. Of the 300 to 450 genotyped donors, about 80% fell in the genetic ancestry cluster associated with self-reported Caucasian donors. In the later analysis, no new phenotypic data were used to find candidate immune exposures; instead, reliance was placed on TCR beta sequences and their occurrence across donors. About five DR-DQ haplotypes were handled as single units for association and clustering, since linkage in the cohort was strong. High-throughput TCR immunosequencing, statistical association of individual TCRs with disease status, and machine learning were combined to predict cytomegalovirus infection status. To study patterns of TCR occurrence, a later analysis re-analyzed previously published TCR beta repertoires from 666 donors and added high-resolution HLA genotyping. The study was designed to test whether signatures of past pathogen exposure could be identified by cataloging public T cell receptors. Every discovery cohort repertoire had been produced on one sequencing platform. The study used immunosequencing to profile the T cell repertoires of approximately 640 subjects and linked those repertoires to cytomegalovirus serostatus. Along with the roughly 670-subject first cohort, a separate validation cohort of some 130 different subjects was used. An earlier analysis of some 600 of the donors applied high-throughput TCR beta sequencing to assess whether each TCR beta V gene segment acted as functional or pseudogenic. Approximately 310 gigabases of sequencing data and about 92 million unique TCR sequences made up an early release that covered over 550 HLA-typed donors. Both class I and class II loci were covered by HLA typing, at four-digit resolution. Donor age, sex, ethnicity and CMV serostatus were collected together with the repertoire data.

Results and caveats for the whole study, not just this receptor: While some public TCRs were present in many individuals, most TCR sequences turned up only very rarely across donors. A later analysis found that most CMV-associated TCR beta chains appeared HLA-restricted, with HLA associations seemingly driven largely by CMV exposure. In a later analysis, several top co-occurrence clusters were reported to appear linked to parvovirus B19, influenza, CMV and Epstein-Barr virus. Because counts were too low, 15 or so rarely observed V segments, including chromosome 9 orphons, were excluded from the earlier analysis of 587 of the donors. A group of highly shared sequence variants was considered likely to be a technical artifact of the sequencing pipeline. Some IMGT-functional V segments, including TRBV6-2 and TRBV6-3, could not be distinguished by the 87-base-pair reads and were therefore excluded. Correlated functional status among segregating V segments might reflect linkage disequilibrium, but an unknown experimental factor could not be ruled out. Presence/absence analyses assumed roughly uniform sequencing depth across donors, an assumption that may not hold. In the study, around 150 TCR beta chains were listed as associated with cytomegalovirus. The authors suggested that the approach could potentially be extended to other disease states and immunological phenotypes. In a later analysis, HLA-associated TCR beta chains were found to be more clonally expanded and to have lower generation probabilities than equally common non-associated chains. In a later genetic analysis, a missense DCLRE1C variant was associated with V-gene and J-gene trimming of TCR beta chains, and the association was replicated in an independent cohort. When HLA alleles, especially DR and DQ, strongly co-occurred, attributing TCR associations to individual alleles was difficult. Three of the identified cytomegalovirus-associated TCR beta chains were confirmed in vitro to be specific for cytomegalovirus antigens. Because HLA typing was missing for some donors at each locus, association tests included only the typed subset. A further reported finding was that TCR beta sequences accurately predicted the HLA-A and HLA-B alleles for most subjects in the first cohort. A later analysis associated 16,951 TCR beta sequences with specific HLA alleles at a false discovery rate of 0.05. An earlier analysis of roughly 570 of the donors showed that most TCR beta V segments appeared in productive rearrangements either about 87% or about 30% of the time, which broadly matched IMGT annotations. According to a later analysis, TCR association rates differed among HLA loci, with DRB1 alleles showing the most associated TCRs and HLA-C alleles showing the fewest. Cytomegalovirus status was reported to be diagnosed by the classifier with high specificity and sensitivity in both the original and validation cohorts. A later genetic analysis reported fewer N-insertions in productive TCRs among donors in an Asian-associated ancestry cluster than the approximately 700-donor mean. The cohort was sequenced for TCR beta chains only, and without alpha or paired-chain data the features that could be detected were limited. For the cohort, immune exposure information was limited to CMV serostatus.

The chain links TRBV5-1 with TRBJ1-6, with TRBD1 as a weak D call on 5 bases. This sequence was found in a woman under 40 in good health and CMV-seronegative. Material for sequencing was PBMCs. The CDR3 loop reads CASSLEGGVSSPLHF. The DNA reads TGCGCCAGCAGCTTGGAGGGAGGGGTGAGTTCACCCCTCCACTTT.